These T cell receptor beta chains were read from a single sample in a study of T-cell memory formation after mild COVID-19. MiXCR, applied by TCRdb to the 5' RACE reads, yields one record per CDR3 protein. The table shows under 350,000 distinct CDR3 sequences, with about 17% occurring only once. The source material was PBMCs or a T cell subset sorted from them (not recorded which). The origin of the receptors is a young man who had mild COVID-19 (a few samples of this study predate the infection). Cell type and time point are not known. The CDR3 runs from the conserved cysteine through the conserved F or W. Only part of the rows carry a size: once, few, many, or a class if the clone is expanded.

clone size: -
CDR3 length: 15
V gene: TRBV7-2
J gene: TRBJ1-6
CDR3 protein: CASSPRGGLGSPLHF

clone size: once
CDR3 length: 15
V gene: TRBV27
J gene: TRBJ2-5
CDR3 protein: CASSYGQGPRETQYF

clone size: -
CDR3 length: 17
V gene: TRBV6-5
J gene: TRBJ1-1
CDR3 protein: CASSRMDRGLPNTEAFF

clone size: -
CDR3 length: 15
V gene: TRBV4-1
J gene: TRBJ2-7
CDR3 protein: CASSQDPTPADEQYF

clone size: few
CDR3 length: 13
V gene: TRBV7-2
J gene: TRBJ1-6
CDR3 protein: CASSVQQGSPLHF

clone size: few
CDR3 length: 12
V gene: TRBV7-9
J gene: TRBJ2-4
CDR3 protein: CASSSLKNIQYF

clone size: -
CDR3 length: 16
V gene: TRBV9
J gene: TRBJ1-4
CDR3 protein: CASSVDPDRENEKLFF

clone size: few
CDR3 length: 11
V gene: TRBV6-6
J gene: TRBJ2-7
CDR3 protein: CASSPDREQYF

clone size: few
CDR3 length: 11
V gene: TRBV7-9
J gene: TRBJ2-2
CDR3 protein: CASHPPGELFF

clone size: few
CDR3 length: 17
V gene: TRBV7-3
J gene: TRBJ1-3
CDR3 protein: CASSLRAQGDSGNTIYF

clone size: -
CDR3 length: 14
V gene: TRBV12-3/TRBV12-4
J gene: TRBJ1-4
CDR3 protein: CASSRDRFNEKLFF

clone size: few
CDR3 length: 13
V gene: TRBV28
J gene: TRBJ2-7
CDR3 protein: CASSLGDRYEQYF

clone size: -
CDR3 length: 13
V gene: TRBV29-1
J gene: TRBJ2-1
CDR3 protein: CSVEAVDYNEQFF

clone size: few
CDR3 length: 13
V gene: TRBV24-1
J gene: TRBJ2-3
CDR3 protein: CATSDPSTDTQYF

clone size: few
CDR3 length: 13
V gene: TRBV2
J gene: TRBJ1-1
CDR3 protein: CASDPLPNTEAFF

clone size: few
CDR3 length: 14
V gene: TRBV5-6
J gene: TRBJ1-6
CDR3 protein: CASSLRGINSPLHF

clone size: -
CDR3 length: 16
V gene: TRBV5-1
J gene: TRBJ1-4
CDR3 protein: CASSFGTVSSGEKLFF

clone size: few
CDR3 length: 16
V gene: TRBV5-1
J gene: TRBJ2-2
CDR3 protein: CASSFFGTPNTGELFF

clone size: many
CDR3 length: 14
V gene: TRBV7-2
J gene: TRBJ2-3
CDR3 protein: CASSPIVGTDTQYF

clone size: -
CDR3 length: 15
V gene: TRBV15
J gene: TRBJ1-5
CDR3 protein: CATSRYRDRSQPQHF

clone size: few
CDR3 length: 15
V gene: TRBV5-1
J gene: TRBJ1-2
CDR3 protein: CASSLARGRIYGYTF

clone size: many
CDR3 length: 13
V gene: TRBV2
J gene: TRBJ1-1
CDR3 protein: CASSELEDTEAFF

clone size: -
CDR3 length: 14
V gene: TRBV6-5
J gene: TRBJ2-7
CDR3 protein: CASKVIGASYEQYF

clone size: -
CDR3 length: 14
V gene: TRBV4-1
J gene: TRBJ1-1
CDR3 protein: CASTSGQTNTEAFF

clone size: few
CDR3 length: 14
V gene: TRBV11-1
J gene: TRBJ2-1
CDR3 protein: CASSLAGTNNEQFF

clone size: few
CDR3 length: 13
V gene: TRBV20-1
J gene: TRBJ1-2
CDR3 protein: CSAREALNYGYTF